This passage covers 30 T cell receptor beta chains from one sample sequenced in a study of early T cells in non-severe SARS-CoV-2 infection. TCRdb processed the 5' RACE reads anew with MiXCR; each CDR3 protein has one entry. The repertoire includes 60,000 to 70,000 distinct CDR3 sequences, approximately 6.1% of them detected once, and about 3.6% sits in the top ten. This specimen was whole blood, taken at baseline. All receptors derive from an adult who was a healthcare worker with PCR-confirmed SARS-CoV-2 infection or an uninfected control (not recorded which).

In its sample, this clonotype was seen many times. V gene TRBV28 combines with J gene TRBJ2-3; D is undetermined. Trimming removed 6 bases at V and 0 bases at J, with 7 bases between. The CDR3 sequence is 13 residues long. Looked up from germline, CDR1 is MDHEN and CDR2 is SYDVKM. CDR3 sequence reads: CASRKDSTDTQYF. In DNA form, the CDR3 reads TGTGCCAGCAGGAAGGATAGCACAGATACGCAGTATTTT.

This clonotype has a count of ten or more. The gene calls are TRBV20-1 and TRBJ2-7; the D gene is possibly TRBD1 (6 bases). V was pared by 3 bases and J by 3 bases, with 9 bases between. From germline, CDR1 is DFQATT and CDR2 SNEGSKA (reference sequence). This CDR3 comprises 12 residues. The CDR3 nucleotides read TGCAGTGCTAGTCAAGGGGGCTACGAGCAGTACTTC. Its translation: CSASQGGYEQYF.

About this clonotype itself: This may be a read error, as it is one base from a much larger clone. The DNA for the CDR3 is TGCGCCAGCAGGGTCACAGATACGCTGTATTTT. Encoded protein: CASRVTDTLYF. The chain uses TRBV5-1 and TRBJ2-3; D unresolved. This CDR3 is 11 amino acids long. CDR1 SGHRS and CDR2 YFSETQ come from the germline V gene.

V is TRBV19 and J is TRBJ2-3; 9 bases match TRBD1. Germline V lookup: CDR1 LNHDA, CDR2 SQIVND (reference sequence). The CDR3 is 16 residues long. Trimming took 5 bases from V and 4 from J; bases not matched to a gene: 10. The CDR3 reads CASSQQGQGIADTQYF. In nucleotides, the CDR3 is TGTGCCAGTAGTCAGCAGGGACAGGGAATAGCAGATACGCAGTATTTT.

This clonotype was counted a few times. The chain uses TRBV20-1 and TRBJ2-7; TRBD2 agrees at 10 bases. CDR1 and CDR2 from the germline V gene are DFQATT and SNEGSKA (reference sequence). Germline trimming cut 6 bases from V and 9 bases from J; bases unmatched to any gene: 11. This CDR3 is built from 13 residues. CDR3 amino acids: CSANLAGVFVQYF. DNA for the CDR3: TGCAGTGCCAATCTAGCGGGAGTGTTTGTGCAGTACTTC.

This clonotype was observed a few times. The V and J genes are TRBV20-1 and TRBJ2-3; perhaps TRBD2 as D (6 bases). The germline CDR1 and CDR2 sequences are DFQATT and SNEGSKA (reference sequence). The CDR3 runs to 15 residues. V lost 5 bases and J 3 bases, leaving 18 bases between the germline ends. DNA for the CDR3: TGCAGTGCTGCGTCAACCCGGGAGTATACAGATACGCAGTATTTT. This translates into CSAASTREYTDTQYF.

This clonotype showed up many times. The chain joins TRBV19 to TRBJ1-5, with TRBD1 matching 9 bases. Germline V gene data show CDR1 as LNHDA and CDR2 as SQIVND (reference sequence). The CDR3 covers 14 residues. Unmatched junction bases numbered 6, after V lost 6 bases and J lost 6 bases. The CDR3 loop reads CASSIDRGFQPQHF. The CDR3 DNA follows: TGTGCCAGTAGCATTGACAGGGGGTTTCAGCCCCAGCATTTT.

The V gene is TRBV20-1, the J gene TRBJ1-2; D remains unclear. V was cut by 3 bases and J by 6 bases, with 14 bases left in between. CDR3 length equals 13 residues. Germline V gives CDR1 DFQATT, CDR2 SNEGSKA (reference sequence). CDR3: CSARHTALDGYTF. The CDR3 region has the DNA TGCAGTGCTAGGCACACGGCTTTGGATGGCTACACCTTC.

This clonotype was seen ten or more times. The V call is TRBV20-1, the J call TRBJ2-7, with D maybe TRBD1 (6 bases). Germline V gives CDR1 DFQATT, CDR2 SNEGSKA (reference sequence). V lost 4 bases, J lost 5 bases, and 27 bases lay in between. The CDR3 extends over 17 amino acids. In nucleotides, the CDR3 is TGCAGTGCTAAATCGGTGACAGGTGACCCAGGTGGTCACGAGCAGTACTTC. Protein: CSAKSVTGDPGGHEQYF.

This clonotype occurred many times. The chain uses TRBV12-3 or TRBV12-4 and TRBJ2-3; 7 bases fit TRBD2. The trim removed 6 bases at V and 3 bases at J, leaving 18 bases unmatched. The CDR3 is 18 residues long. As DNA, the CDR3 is TGTGCCAGCAGCTCAAACCGGCTAGCGGTCTACGGAACAGATACGCAGTATTTT. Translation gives CASSSNRLAVYGTDTQYF.

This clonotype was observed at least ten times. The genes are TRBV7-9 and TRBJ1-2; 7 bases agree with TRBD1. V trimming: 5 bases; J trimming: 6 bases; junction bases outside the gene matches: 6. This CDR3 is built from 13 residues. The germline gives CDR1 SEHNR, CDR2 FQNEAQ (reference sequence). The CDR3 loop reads CASSLTGNDGYTF. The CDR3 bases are TGTGCCAGCAGCCTGACAGGGAATGATGGCTACACCTTC. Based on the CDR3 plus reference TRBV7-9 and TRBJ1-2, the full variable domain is DTGVSQNPRHKITKRGQNVTFRCDPISEHNRLYWYRQTLGQGPEFLTYFQNEAQLEKSRLLSDRFSAERPKGSFSTLEIQRTEQGDSAMYLCASSLTGNDGYTFGSGTRLTVV.

Written as DNA, the CDR3 is TGTGCCAGTAGTATAGGAGTAGCTGGCCAGCCCCAGCATTTT. Protein product: CASSIGVAGQPQHF. The chain employs TRBV19 and TRBJ1-5; D call uncertain. CDR1 is LNHDA and CDR2 is SQIVND in the germline V gene (reference sequence). The CDR3 has 14 amino acids. V was trimmed by 1 base and J by 7 bases, leaving 11 bases between them.

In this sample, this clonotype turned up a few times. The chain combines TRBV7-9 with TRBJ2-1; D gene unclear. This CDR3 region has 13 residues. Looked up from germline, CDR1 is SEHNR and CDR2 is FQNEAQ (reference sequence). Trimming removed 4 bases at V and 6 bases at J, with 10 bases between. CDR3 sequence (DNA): TGTGCCAGCAGCTACCTCCCGACCAATGAGCAGTTCTTC. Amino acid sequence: CASSYLPTNEQFF.

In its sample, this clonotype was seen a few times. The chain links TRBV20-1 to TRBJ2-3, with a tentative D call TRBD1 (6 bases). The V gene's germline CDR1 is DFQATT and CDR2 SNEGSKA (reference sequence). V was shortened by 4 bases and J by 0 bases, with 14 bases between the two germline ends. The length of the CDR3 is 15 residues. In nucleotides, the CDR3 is TGCAGTGCTACCGACAGGACCTCTAGCACAGATACGCAGTATTTT. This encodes CSATDRTSSTDTQYF.

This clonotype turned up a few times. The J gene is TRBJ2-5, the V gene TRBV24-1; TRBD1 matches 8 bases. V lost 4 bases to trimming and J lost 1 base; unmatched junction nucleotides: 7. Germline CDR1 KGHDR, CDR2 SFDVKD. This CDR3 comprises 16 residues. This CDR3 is CATSDPGQVGQETQYF. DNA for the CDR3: TGTGCCACCAGTGACCCGGGACAGGTGGGCCAAGAGACCCAGTACTTC.

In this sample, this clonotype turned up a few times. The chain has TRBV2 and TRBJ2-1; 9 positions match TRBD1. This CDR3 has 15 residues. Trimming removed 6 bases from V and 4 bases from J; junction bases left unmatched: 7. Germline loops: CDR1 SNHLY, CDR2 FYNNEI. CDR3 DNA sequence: TGTGCCAGCAGCGCGACAGGGGGTAGATACAATGAGCAGTTCTTC. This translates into CASSATGGRYNEQFF.

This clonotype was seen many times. Here the CDR3 reads CSADRLPREQYF. CDR3 bases: TGCAGTGCCGACAGGCTACCACGCGAGCAGTACTTC. The chain links TRBV20-1 to TRBJ2-7; TRBD1 might be the D (6 bases). There are 12 residues in the CDR3. Germline lookup yields CDR1 DFQATT and CDR2 SNEGSKA (reference sequence). V shed 6 bases and J shed 6 bases, with 15 bases lying between them.

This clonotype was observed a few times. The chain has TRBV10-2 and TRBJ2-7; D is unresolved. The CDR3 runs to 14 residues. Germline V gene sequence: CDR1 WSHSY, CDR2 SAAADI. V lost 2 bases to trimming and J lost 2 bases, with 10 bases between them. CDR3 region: CASSEVEWTYEQYF. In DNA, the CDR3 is TGCGCCAGCAGTGAGGTGGAGTGGACCTACGAGCAGTACTTC.

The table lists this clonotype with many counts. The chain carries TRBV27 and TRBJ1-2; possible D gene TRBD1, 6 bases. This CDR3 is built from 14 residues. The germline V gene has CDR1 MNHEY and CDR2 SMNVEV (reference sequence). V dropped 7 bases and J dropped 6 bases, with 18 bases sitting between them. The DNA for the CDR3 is TGTGCCAGCACCCCCCGAGGGGGTTGGGATGGCTACACCTTC. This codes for CASTPRGGWDGYTF.

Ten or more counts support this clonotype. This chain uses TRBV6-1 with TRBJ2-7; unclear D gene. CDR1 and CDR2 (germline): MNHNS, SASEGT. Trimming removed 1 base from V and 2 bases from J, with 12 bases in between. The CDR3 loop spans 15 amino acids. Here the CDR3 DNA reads TGTGCCAGCAGTGAAGGTTCGGTCAGGACCTACGAGCAGTACTTC. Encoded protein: CASSEGSVRTYEQYF.

The CDR3 reads CASSPQGQGAYEQYF. DNA for the CDR3: TGTGCCAGCTCACCACAGGGACAGGGGGCTTACGAGCAGTACTTC. The chain has TRBV18 and TRBJ2-7; 12 positions agree with TRBD1. Trimming cost V 1 base and J 4 bases; bases outside gene matches: 2. Per germline, CDR1 KGHSH and CDR2 LQKENI. There are 15 residues in the CDR3.

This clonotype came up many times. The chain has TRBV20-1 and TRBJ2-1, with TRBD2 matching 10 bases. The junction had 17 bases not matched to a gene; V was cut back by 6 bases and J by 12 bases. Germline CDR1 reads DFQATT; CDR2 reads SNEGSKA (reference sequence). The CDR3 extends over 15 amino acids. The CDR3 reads CSASPFEREGFRQFF. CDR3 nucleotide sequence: TGCAGTGCATCCCCTTTTGAGCGGGAGGGCTTCAGGCAGTTCTTC.

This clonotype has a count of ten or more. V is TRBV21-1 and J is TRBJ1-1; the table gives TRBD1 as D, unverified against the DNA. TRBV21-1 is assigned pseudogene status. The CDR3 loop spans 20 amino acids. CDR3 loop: CASSKVMNVRGPRIYTEAFF. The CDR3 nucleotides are TGTGCCAGCAGCAAAGTTATGAACGTCAGGGGGCCTAGAATATATACTGAAGCTTTCTTT.

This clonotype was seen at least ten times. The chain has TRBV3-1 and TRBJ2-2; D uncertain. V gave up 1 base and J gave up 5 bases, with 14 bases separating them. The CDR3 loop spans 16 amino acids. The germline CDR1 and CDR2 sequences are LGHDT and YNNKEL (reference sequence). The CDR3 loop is CASSQVGAPGTGELFF. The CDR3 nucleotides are TGTGCCAGCAGCCAAGTGGGCGCCCCTGGGACCGGGGAGCTGTTTTTT. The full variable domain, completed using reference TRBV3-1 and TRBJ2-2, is DTAVSQTPKYLVTQMGNDKSIKCEQNLGHDTMYWYKQDSKKFLKIMFSYNNKELIINETVPNRFSPKSPDKAHLNLHINSLELGDSAVYFCASSQVGAPGTGELFFGEGSRLTVL.

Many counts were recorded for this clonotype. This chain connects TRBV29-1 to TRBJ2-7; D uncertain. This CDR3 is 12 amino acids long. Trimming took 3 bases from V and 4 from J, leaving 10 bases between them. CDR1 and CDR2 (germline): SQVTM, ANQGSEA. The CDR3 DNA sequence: TGCAGCGTTGACCTTGAACCATACGAGCAGTACTTC. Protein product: CSVDLEPYEQYF.

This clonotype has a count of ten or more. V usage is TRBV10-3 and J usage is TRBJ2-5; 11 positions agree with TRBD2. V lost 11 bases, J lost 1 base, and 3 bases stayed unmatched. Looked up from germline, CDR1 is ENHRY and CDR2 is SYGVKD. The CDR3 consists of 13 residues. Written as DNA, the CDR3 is TGTGCCGCGACTAGCGGGATCCAAGAGACCCAGTACTTC. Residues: CAATSGIQETQYF.

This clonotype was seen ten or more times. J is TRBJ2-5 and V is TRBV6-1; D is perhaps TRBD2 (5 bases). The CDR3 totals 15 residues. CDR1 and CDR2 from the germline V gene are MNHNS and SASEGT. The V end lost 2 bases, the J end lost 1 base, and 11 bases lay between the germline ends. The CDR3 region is CASSERSGVQETQYF. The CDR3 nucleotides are TGTGCCAGCAGTGAACGATCCGGGGTCCAAGAGACCCAGTACTTC.

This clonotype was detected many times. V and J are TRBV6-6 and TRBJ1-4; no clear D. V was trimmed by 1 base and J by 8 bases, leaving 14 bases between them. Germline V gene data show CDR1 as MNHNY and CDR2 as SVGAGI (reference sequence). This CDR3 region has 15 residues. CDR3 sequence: CASSYFDKIREKLFF. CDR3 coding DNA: TGTGCCAGCAGTTACTTCGACAAGATCCGGGAAAAACTGTTTTTT.

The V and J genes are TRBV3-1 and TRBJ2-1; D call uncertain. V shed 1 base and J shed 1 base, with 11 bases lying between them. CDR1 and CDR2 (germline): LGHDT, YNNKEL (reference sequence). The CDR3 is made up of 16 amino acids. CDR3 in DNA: TGTGCCAGCAGCCAAGTGAGTAGCAGTTCCTACAATGAGCAGTTCTTC. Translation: CASSQVSSSSYNEQFF.

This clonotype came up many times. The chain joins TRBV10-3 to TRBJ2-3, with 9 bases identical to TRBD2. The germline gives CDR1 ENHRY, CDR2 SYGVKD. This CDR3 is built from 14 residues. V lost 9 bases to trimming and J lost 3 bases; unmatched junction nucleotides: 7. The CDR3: CAIRPGLATDTQYF. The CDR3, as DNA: TGTGCCATTCGTCCGGGACTAGCAACAGATACGCAGTATTTT.